Below, 27 T cell receptor beta chains from the same sample are listed, as sequenced in a study of cytomegalovirus exposure and HLA in healthy donors. Sequencing used immunoSEQ multiplex PCR; TCRdb keeps in-frame clones, though not all of them. The sample has about 130,000 clones, roughly 94% seen once. Sequenced material: PBMCs. The receptor set was obtained from a woman aged 18 to 35 in good health and CMV-seronegative.

This clone was seen a single time. This rearrangement joins TRBV6-5 to TRBJ2-5, with D tentatively TRBD1 (5 bases). Germline lookup yields CDR1 MNHEY and CDR2 SVGAGI. The ends were cut back, 2 bases at V and 5 bases at J, with 12 bases in the middle. The CDR3 has 14 amino acids. The CDR3 DNA is TGTGCCAGCAGTTACGCGCAGGGTTGGGAGACCCAGTACTTC. Translated: CASSYAQGWETQYF.

The table lists this clone with a count of one. The CDR3 region has the DNA TGCGCCAGCAGCTGGGCCCTGGGACAGGGGGAAGGCTACACCTTC. Its translation is CASSWALGQGEGYTF. The rearrangement joins TRBV5-1 to TRBJ1-2; 11 bases fit TRBD1. The CDR3 loop spans 15 amino acids. The germline V gene encodes CDR1 SGHRS and CDR2 YFSETQ. The J segment lost 8 bases and the V segment lost 3 bases, leaving 9 bases of the junction unmatched.

This chain uses TRBV2 with TRBJ2-3, with D possibly TRBD2 on 5 matching bases. V was trimmed by 4 bases and J by 4 bases, leaving 9 bases between them. Per the germline V gene, CDR1 is SNHLY and CDR2 is FYNNEI. This CDR3 has 13 residues. The CDR3 DNA reads TGTGCCAGCAGTGCCGGAGGCGCAGATACGCAGTATTTT. Translated, it gives CASSAGGADTQYF.

The rearrangement joins TRBV6-8 to TRBJ2-3, with D unresolved. This CDR3 contains 14 residues. V was cut by 7 bases and J by 7 bases, with 18 bases left in between. CDR1 is MNHGY and CDR2 is SAAAGT in the germline V gene. CDR3 bases: TGTGCCAGCACCACAGATCAGCCCACTCATACGCAGTATTTT. Protein product: CASTTDQPTHTQYF.

This clone was observed a handful of times. The CDR3 sequence: CASNMGQLASIGEQYF. The CDR3 DNA sequence: TGCGCCAGCAACATGGGACAGCTCGCGTCCATAGGCGAGCAGTACTTC. The chain uses TRBV5-1 and TRBJ2-7, with 7 bases identical to TRBD1. Trimming at V came to 6 bases and at J to 6 bases, leaving 18 bases not matched to a gene. CDR1 is SGHRS, CDR2 YFSETQ, per germline. The CDR3 runs 16 residues.

The chain carries TRBV28 and TRBJ2-5; D may be TRBD2 (5 bases). Germline assignment: CDR1 MDHEN and CDR2 SYDVKM. The CDR3 loop spans 16 amino acids. V gave up 3 bases and J gave up 1 base, with 15 bases separating them. CDR3: CASSFHGISSQETQYF. In nucleotides, the CDR3 is TGTGCCAGCAGTTTCCACGGGATTAGTAGCCAAGAGACCCAGTACTTC.

This chain links TRBV6-5 with TRBJ2-7; a possible D gene is TRBD2 (5 bases). This CDR3 comprises 15 residues. Deletions cut 4 bases from V and 0 bases from J, with 13 bases between. CDR1 and CDR2 (germline): MNHEY, SVGAGI. CDR3 nucleotide sequence: TGTGCCAGCAGTTCGGAAGGGAGCCGCTCCTACGAGCAGTACTTC. Translated, it gives CASSSEGSRSYEQYF.

J is TRBJ1-2 and V is TRBV5-4; 8 bases are a match to TRBD1. V gave up 1 base and J gave up 6 bases; unmatched junction bases: 11. The germline V gene has CDR1 SGHNT and CDR2 YYREEE (reference sequence). This CDR3 is built from 16 residues. The CDR3 here is CASSLFSSRGLNGYTF. In nucleotides, the CDR3 is TGTGCCAGCAGCTTGTTTTCGTCCAGGGGGCTAAATGGCTACACCTTC.

Only one count was recorded for this clone. The chain combines TRBV4-2 with TRBJ1-1; TRBD1 aligns across 10 bases. Germline CDR1 is LGHNA and CDR2 is YNFKEQ. The V and J ends lost 0 bases and 11 bases, in that order; junction bases with no gene match: 9. The CDR3 contains 15 residues. CDR3 DNA: TGTGCCAGCAGCCAAGAGGGGCGGGACAGGGGTAGGGCTTTCTTT. Translated: CASSQEGRDRGRAFF.

The genes are TRBV27 and TRBJ2-7, with TRBD1 as a possible D gene (6 bases). This CDR3 region has 13 residues. CDR1 and CDR2 from the germline V gene are MNHEY and SMNVEV (reference sequence). The V and J ends lost 6 bases and 2 bases respectively, with 11 bases between them. The CDR3 DNA reads as TGTGCCAGCAGACGGGACACCACCTACGAGCAGTACTTC. Protein: CASRRDTTYEQYF.

This clone was observed once. The V gene is TRBV27, the J gene TRBJ2-7; 10 nucleotides agree with TRBD2. Germline CDR1 and CDR2: MNHEY and SMNVEV (reference sequence). The CDR3 sequence is 17 residues long. Trimming cost V 5 bases and J 0 bases; bases outside gene matches: 10. The CDR3 DNA follows: TGTGCCAGCAGTCCATTAGCGGGAGGCCCCGTCTCCTACGAGCAGTACTTC. Protein: CASSPLAGGPVSYEQYF.

The rearrangement joins TRBV28 to TRBJ1-2; TRBD1 might be the D (6 bases). V gave up 3 bases and J gave up 5 bases, with 13 bases separating them. The germline V gene has CDR1 MDHEN and CDR2 SYDVKM. The CDR3 runs to 14 residues. The CDR3 coding sequence is TGTGCCAGCAGTTTGGTAGGGGGAGATTATGGCTACACCTTC. Its translation: CASSLVGGDYGYTF.

This chain uses TRBV9 with TRBJ2-3; 8 nucleotides agree with TRBD2. The length of the CDR3 is 14 residues. Looked up from germline, CDR1 is SGDLS and CDR2 is YYNGEE. Trimming took 2 bases from V and 6 from J; bases not matched to a gene: 5. CDR3 sequence reads: CASSVSPGGDTQYF. CDR3 coding DNA: TGTGCCAGCAGCGTCTCCCCGGGGGGGGATACGCAGTATTTT. Drawing the rest from reference TRBV9 and TRBJ2-3, the complete variable domain is DSGVTQTPKHLITATGQRVTLRCSPRSGDLSVYWYQQSLDQGLQFLIQYYNGEERAKGNILERFSAQQFPDLHSELNLSSLELGDSALYFCASSVSPGGDTQYFGPGTRLTVL.

The V call is TRBV6-5, the J call TRBJ1-6, with TRBD1 matching 8 bases. The V and J ends lost 6 bases and 10 bases, in that order; junction bases with no gene match: 5. The CDR3 is 13 amino acids. Germline V gene data show CDR1 as MNHEY and CDR2 as SVGAGI. In DNA, the CDR3 is TGTGCCAGCAGAGGACAGGGAACCTCACCCCTCCACTTT. Protein product: CASRGQGTSPLHF.

The CDR3 coding sequence is TGCACCAGCAGCCAATTAGTAGTGGGAGAGTGGCTCCCTGAAGCTTTCTTT. Translation gives CTSSQLVVGEWLPEAFF. The V and J genes are TRBV1 and TRBJ1-1. TRBV1 is flagged as a pseudogene. The CDR3 extends over 17 amino acids.

The chain couples TRBV5-5 to TRBJ2-3; 7 nucleotides line up with TRBD2. From germline, CDR1 is SGHKS and CDR2 YYEKEE (reference sequence). The CDR3 extends over 17 amino acids. V shed 3 bases, J shed 0 bases, and the junction held 10 bases outside the gene matches. In DNA, the CDR3 is TGTGCCAGCAGCTGGGGGGGTCCGGCTACGAGCACAGATACGCAGTATTTT. Translation: CASSWGGPATSTDTQYF.

The chain couples TRBV30 to TRBJ1-2, with D possibly TRBD1 on 6 matching bases. This CDR3 spans 12 amino acids. Germline V lookup: CDR1 GTSNPN, CDR2 SVGIG (reference sequence). V was cut by 2 bases and J by 6 bases, with 10 bases left in between. CDR3 nucleotides: TGTGCCTGGAGTTTTAACAGGGATGGCTACACCTTC. Protein: CAWSFNRDGYTF.

J is TRBJ2-7 and V is TRBV15, with a weak D call TRBD1 (5 bases). CDR1 LNHNV and CDR2 YYDKDF come from the germline V gene (reference sequence). The V end was cut by 1 base, the J end by 5 bases, with 21 bases between. The CDR3 contains 17 residues. CDR3 residues: CATSRVGLKGRLDEQYF. The CDR3 coding sequence is TGTGCCACCAGCAGAGTGGGGTTGAAGGGGCGCCTGGACGAGCAGTACTTC.

The J gene is TRBJ1-1, the V gene TRBV5-1, with D possibly matching TRBD1 (6 bases). The germline CDR1 and CDR2 sequences are SGHRS and YFSETQ. The ends were cut back, 0 bases at V and 4 bases at J, with 19 bases in the middle. This CDR3 region has 17 residues. CDR3 nucleotides: TGCGCCAGCAGCTTGGTGGGCTTCTCGGACAGAGTCACTGAAGCTTTCTTT. Amino acid sequence: CASSLVGFSDRVTEAFF.

The chain uses TRBV7-6 and TRBJ2-1, with D tentatively TRBD2 (7 bases). The CDR3 extends over 16 amino acids. Trimming stripped 1 base from V and 5 bases from J, with 15 bases between. Germline-derived CDR1 and CDR2 are SGHVS and FNYEAQ. CDR3 sequence (DNA): TGTGCCAGCAGCTTAGTTGTGGGGGGGGCTAACAATGAGCAGTTCTTC. This gives the protein CASSLVVGGANNEQFF.

Note on this clone: In the same sample, other DNA sequences code for this CDR3. The rearrangement links TRBV6-5 to TRBJ2-1; D might be TRBD2 (5 bases). Germline-derived CDR1 and CDR2 are MNHEY and SVGAGI. Trimming removed 0 bases at V and 1 base at J, with 7 bases between. This CDR3 comprises 15 residues. The chain's CDR3 is CASSYSGSSYNEQFF. DNA for the CDR3: TGTGCCAGCAGTTACTCAGGGAGTTCCTACAATGAGCAGTTCTTC.

The V and J genes are TRBV7-9 and TRBJ2-7; the match to TRBD1 covers 8 bases. The CDR3 runs to 14 residues. In germline, CDR1 is SEHNR, CDR2 FQNEAQ (reference sequence). V dropped 6 bases and J dropped 5; count of bases not matched to a gene: 9. DNA for the CDR3: TGTGCCAGCAGTTCATCCGACAGGGGCCACGAGCAGTACTTC. Translating gives CASSSSDRGHEQYF.

Concerning this clone itself: At one end the junction does not follow the germline gene, possibly because of a read error. The chain joins TRBV11-2 to TRBJ2-5, with TRBD1 matching over 7 bases. The CDR3 covers 14 residues. Germline V CDR1 and CDR2: SGHAT, FQNNGV. The CDR3 DNA reads TGTGCCAGCAGCCCACGGGACAGACAAGGGACCCAGTACTTC. Its protein product is CASSPRDRQGTQYF.

The rearrangement joins TRBV28 to TRBJ2-3; 7 positions agree with TRBD2. V gave up 4 bases and J gave up 1 base; unmatched junction bases: 8. This CDR3 has 16 amino acids. Germline V CDR1 and CDR2: MDHEN, SYDVKM. CDR3 protein: CASSSPTAGGTDTQYF. As DNA, the CDR3 is TGTGCCAGCAGTTCCCCCACGGCGGGAGGCACAGATACGCAGTATTTT.

The rearrangement links TRBV5-5 to TRBJ2-3; 12 bases line up with TRBD1. J lost 3 bases, V lost 6 bases, and 8 bases had no gene match. Looked up from germline, CDR1 is SGHKS and CDR2 is YYEKEE (reference sequence). This CDR3 has 16 amino acids. CDR3 sequence (DNA): TGTGCCAGCACCCCCGGGGACAGGGGGCTTACAGATACGCAGTATTTT. It yields the protein CASTPGDRGLTDTQYF.

V usage is TRBV5-4 and J usage is TRBJ2-3, with 7 bases aligning to TRBD2. The V gene end was trimmed by 4 bases and the J gene end by 1 base; junction bases not matched to a gene: 6. The CDR3 covers 15 residues. From germline, CDR1 is SGHNT and CDR2 YYREEE (reference sequence). The CDR3 DNA is TGTGCCAGCAGCCCGGAACTAGCGCGCACAGATACGCAGTATTTT. Encoded protein: CASSPELARTDTQYF.

The rearrangement links TRBV27 to TRBJ1-2; 7 positions agree with TRBD1. V lost 5 bases, J lost 4 bases, and 13 bases stayed unmatched. CDR1 is MNHEY, CDR2 SMNVEV, per germline (reference sequence). This CDR3 has 16 amino acids. CDR3 in amino acids: CASSQGTGTAFYGYTF. CDR3 coding DNA: TGTGCCAGCAGTCAGGGGACCGGGACAGCCTTCTATGGCTACACCTTC.